This T cell receptor beta chain derives from a study of T cells in Graves' hyperthyroidism and ophthalmopathy. This clonotype has ten or more counts. Amplification of TCR beta CDR3 regions was performed using RNA transcripts as template. The study used the HTBI primer set for a first-round RT-PCR of the TCR CDR3. MiXCR, applied by TCRdb to the multiplex PCR reads, yields one record per CDR3 protein. The sample contains 350,000 or so distinct CDR3 sequences, 15% to 20% of which appear only once. This TCR came from a woman aged 40 to 50 with Graves' ophthalmopathy. Specimen: blood.

The CDR3 sequence: CSVGTSSRETQYF. In DNA form, the CDR3 reads TGCAGCGTCGGGACTAGCTCTCGGGAGACCCAGTACTTC. The V and J genes are TRBV29-1 and TRBJ2-5; 9 bases match TRBD2. There are 13 residues in the CDR3. Germline V CDR1 and CDR2: SQVTM, ANQGSEA. V was pared by 6 bases and J by 5 bases, with 7 bases of the junction left unmatched.